This T cell receptor beta chain was sequenced during a study of T cell repertoires in cytomegalovirus infection. Broader study findings: HLA-C-restricted CMV-specific TCR beta clonotypes prevailed in the ex vivo response.

This clonotype appeared many times. Its target is unknown. The CDR3 totals 13 residues. The germline V gene encodes CDR1 SGHAT and CDR2 FQNNGV. Trimming stripped 1 base from V and 6 bases from J, with 7 bases between. TCRdb ran MiXCR on the reads and lists one entry per CDR3 protein. The table has around 190,000 distinct CDR3 sequences, around 14% seen once. The receptor was derived from a human donor in good health (CMV status not recorded). Some clones in this sample may be carry-over from other donors' samples. The material sequenced was PBMCs. The chain is built from TRBV11-2 and TRBJ2-1; no reliable D call. This CDR3 reads CASSLARTNEQFF. CDR3 DNA: TGTGCCAGCAGCTTAGCTAGAACCAATGAGCAGTTCTTC. Looking up the rest from reference TRBV11-2 and TRBJ2-1 gives the full variable domain: EAGVAQSPRYKIIEKRQSVAFWCNPISGHATLYWYQQILGQGPKLLIQFQNNGVVDDSQLPKDRFSAERLKGVDSTLKIQPAKLEDSAVYLCASSLARTNEQFFGPGTRLTVL.